These T cell receptor beta chains were read from a single sample in a study of T cells in localized non-small cell lung cancer. TCRdb keeps only in-frame clones here, not all; method: immunoSEQ multiplex PCR. The table lists 2,000 to 2,500 clones, approximately 40% of them singletons. This sample comprised lung tumor tissue, obtained before any cancer treatment. The receptors were sampled from a male donor at least 60 years old with stage II squamous cell lung carcinoma. CDR3s include the opening cysteine and the closing phenylalanine or tryptophan. D genes are given only for firm matches. Only some rows state a clone size, as once, few, many or a class for expanded clones.

NA	few	TRBV10-3	TRBJ1-3	CAISEAPGTSGNTIYF	TGTGCCATCAGTGAGGCCCCGGGTACCTCTGGAAACACCATATATTTT
NA	large	TRBV11-3	TRBJ1-1	CASSSDSQYTEAFF	TGTGCCAGCAGCTCGGACAGCCAATACACTGAAGCTTTCTTT
NA	few	TRBV7-6	TRBJ2-2	CASSVGGTNTGELFF	TGTGCCAGCAGCGTGGGCGGGACGAACACCGGGGAGCTGTTTTTT
NA	NA	TRBV5-1	TRBJ2-2	CASSSDGPRGGELFF	TGCGCCAGCAGCTCCGACGGTCCCAGAGGCGGGGAGCTGTTTTTT
NA	NA	TRBV19	TRBJ1-5	CASSSLLGNQPQHF	TGTGCCAGTAGTTCTCTACTAGGTAATCAGCCCCAGCATTTT
NA	medium-sized	TRBV11-3	TRBJ1-2	CASSSGKGRRDYGYTF	TGTGCCAGCAGCTCTGGGAAGGGGAGGCGCGACTATGGCTACACCTTC
NA	NA	TRBV28	TRBJ2-1	CASSQTGFNNEQFF	TGTGCCAGCAGTCAAACAGGGTTCAACAATGAGCAGTTCTTC
TRBD2	few	TRBV11-3	TRBJ2-1	CASSQTGLAGVNEQFF	TGTGCCAGCAGCCAAACGGGACTAGCGGGCGTTAATGAGCAGTTCTTC
NA	few	TRBV6-8	TRBJ2-2	CASTTLLNTGELFF	TGTGCCAGCACGACACTACTGAACACCGGGGAGCTGTTTTTT
NA	NA	TRBV18	TRBJ2-7	CASSPPAGHEQYF	TGTGCCAGCTCACCACCGGCTGGCCACGAGCAGTACTTC
NA	NA	TRBV28	TRBJ2-1	CASSKHSTNEQFF	TGTGCCAGCAGTAAACACAGTACGAACGAGCAGTTCTTC
TRBD2	NA	TRBV6-4	TRBJ2-2	CASSYDTSGSIGELFF	TGTGCCAGCAGTTACGACACTAGCGGGAGCATCGGGGAGCTGTTTTTT
TRBD1	few	TRBV11-3	TRBJ2-7	CASSRGAGGASFGSYEQYF	TGTGCCAGCAGCCGCGGGGCAGGGGGCGCGTCCTTTGGCTCCTACGAGCAGTACTTC